The 11 T cell receptor beta chains presented below share a single source sample, sequenced in a study of T cells in Graves' hyperthyroidism and ophthalmopathy. RNA transcripts yielded amplified TCR beta CDR3 regions. The TCR CDR3 was amplified in a first-round RT-PCR using the HTBI primer set. TCRdb passed the multiplex PCR reads through MiXCR, listing each CDR3 protein once. The data contain 560,000 or so distinct CDR3 sequences, about half of them seen just once; the ten biggest clones take up just over 8%. The sequenced material came from peripheral blood or thyroid tissue (not recorded which). Source of these receptors: a woman under 30 with Graves' hyperthyroidism.

This clonotype was picked up many times. This chain links TRBV29-1 with TRBJ2-5; 7 bases map to TRBD2. The germline V gene encodes CDR1 SQVTM and CDR2 ANQGSEA. The CDR3 covers 13 residues. With V trimmed by 7 bases and J by 3 bases, 8 bases remained unmatched. Here the CDR3 DNA reads TGCAGCGGTGGTTGGGGGGGTGAAGAGACCCAGTACTTC. This sequence encodes CSGGWGGEETQYF.

The J gene is TRBJ2-7, the V gene TRBV15; 7 bases match TRBD2. Per the germline V gene, CDR1 is LNHNV and CDR2 is YYDKDF (reference sequence). V was pared by 7 bases and J by 5 bases, with 11 bases of the junction left unmatched. This CDR3 contains 14 residues. CDR3 amino acids: CATKFGGRAHEQYF. The CDR3 nucleotides are TGTGCCACCAAGTTCGGTGGGAGGGCCCACGAGCAGTACTTC.

The J gene is TRBJ2-6, the V gene TRBV7-2, with D perhaps TRBD1 (5 bases). The germline V and J ends were trimmed by 6 bases and 5 bases, with 5 bases remaining between them. The CDR3 runs to 12 residues. Germline CDR1 SGHTA, CDR2 FQGNSA. The CDR3 here is CASRDRANVLTF. CDR3 coding DNA: TGTGCCAGCAGGGACAGGGCCAACGTCCTGACTTTC.

There are a few counts of this clonotype. The CDR3 nucleotides read TGTGCCAGTAGTAAAACGGGCAGGGACACTGAAGCTTTCTTT. It yields the protein CASSKTGRDTEAFF. The chain has TRBV19 and TRBJ1-1; TRBD1 is a possible D gene (5 bases). The V gene's germline CDR1 is LNHDA and CDR2 SQIVND (reference sequence). The CDR3 length is 14 residues. Trimming pared 4 bases from V and 3 bases from J, leaving 12 bases between.

The V and J genes are TRBV13 and TRBJ1-5; the match to TRBD1 covers 7 bases. The CDR3 consists of 15 residues. The germline CDR1 and CDR2 sequences are PRHDT and FYEKMQ (reference sequence). CDR3 in amino acids: CANRPYRGGFQPQHF. The CDR3 DNA reads TGTGCTAACCGACCCTACAGGGGAGGTTTTCAGCCCCAGCATTTT.

There are a few counts of this clonotype. The chain carries TRBV7-2 and TRBJ1-1, with 7 nucleotides matching TRBD1. The CDR3 consists of 16 residues. V gave up 3 bases and J gave up 4 bases; unmatched junction bases: 11. CDR1 is SGHTA and CDR2 is FQGNSA in the germline V gene. CDR3 region: CASSFIPDRVGTEAFF. The CDR3 DNA sequence: TGTGCCAGCAGCTTTATCCCAGACAGGGTGGGCACTGAAGCTTTCTTT.

The chain links TRBV7-9 to TRBJ2-6, with D tentatively TRBD1 (5 bases). CDR1 is SEHNR, CDR2 FQNEAQ, per germline (reference sequence). This CDR3 spans 15 amino acids. V was shortened by 5 bases and J by 0 bases, with 8 bases between the two germline ends. The CDR3 nucleotides are TGTGCCAGCAGCCGAACAGGCTCTGGGGCCAACGTCCTGACTTTC. It yields the protein CASSRTGSGANVLTF.

The chain employs TRBV29-1 and TRBJ2-7; 10 positions agree with TRBD2. V trimming: 5 bases; J trimming: 5 bases; junction bases outside the gene matches: 12. The CDR3 covers 15 residues. In germline, CDR1 is SQVTM, CDR2 ANQGSEA. The chain's CDR3 is CSVYGLADPPHEQYF. Here the CDR3 DNA reads TGCAGCGTTTACGGACTAGCGGACCCCCCCCACGAGCAGTACTTC.

The chain employs TRBV14 and TRBJ2-7; D perhaps matches TRBD1 (6 bases). Germline values: CDR1 SGHDN, CDR2 FVKESK. CDR3 length equals 14 residues. The germline V and J ends were trimmed by 8 bases and 2 bases, with 16 bases remaining between them. This chain's CDR3 is CASESGQRPYEQYF. The CDR3 bases are TGTGCCAGCGAGTCGGGACAAAGGCCCTACGAGCAGTACTTC.

This clonotype was observed at least ten times. This rearrangement joins TRBV29-1 to TRBJ1-2; 8 positions match TRBD1. The V and J ends lost 6 bases and 5 bases, in that order; junction bases with no gene match: 8. Germline CDR1 and CDR2: SQVTM and ANQGSEA. The CDR3 covers 13 residues. The CDR3 region is CSVARTGRYGYTF. The CDR3 DNA follows: TGCAGCGTGGCCCGGACAGGGCGATATGGCTACACCTTC.

This chain uses TRBV20-1 with TRBJ2-7; 10 bases fit TRBD2. The germline V gene encodes CDR1 DFQATT and CDR2 SNEGSKA (reference sequence). The CDR3 runs to 16 residues. The J segment lost 4 bases and the V segment lost 0 bases, leaving 9 bases of the junction unmatched. The CDR3 DNA is TGCAGTGCTAGAGATAGGGCTAGCGGGAGAGTGTACGAGCAGTACTTC. This sequence encodes CSARDRASGRVYEQYF.